Listed below are T cell receptor beta chains from one sample, sequenced in a study of blood T cell repertoires in COVID-19. The table came from immunoSEQ multiplex PCR; TCRdb's copy has only in-frame clones and leaves some out. The table lists 250,000 to 350,000 clones, around 89% of them singletons. Source material: peripheral blood. All receptors derive from a man aged 25 to 40 with acute or convalescent COVID-19. The CDR3 runs from the conserved cysteine through the conserved F or W. The order of the fields is J gene, D gene, clone size, V gene, CDR3 protein, CDR3 DNA. The D gene is left open where the match is weak. Clone size is stated in some rows and not others, as once, few, many or a class when expanded.

>TRBJ2-1|TRBD1|.|TRBV7-2
CASSPGGQGTFGEQFF
TGTGCCAGCAGCCCCGGTGGACAGGGCACTTTCGGCGAGCAGTTCTTC
>TRBJ2-1|.|.|TRBV4-2
CASSQVPGSSYNEQFF
TGTGCCAGCAGCCAAGTTCCCGGGAGTTCCTACAATGAGCAGTTCTTC
>TRBJ1-1|.|few|TRBV5-1
CASSLNGGAEAFF
TGCGCCAGCAGCTTGAACGGGGGGGCTGAAGCTTTCTTT
>TRBJ1-3|.|.|TRBV28
CASSSRVFHGNTIYF
TGTGCCAGCAGCTCCAGGGTATTCCATGGAAACACCATATATTTT
>TRBJ2-1|TRBD1|.|TRBV30
CAWTQPGTGVFEQFF
TGTGCCTGGACTCAACCGGGGACAGGGGTATTTGAGCAGTTCTTC
>TRBJ2-3|.|.|TRBV6-5
CASRGFGNTDTQYF
TGTGCCAGCAGAGGTTTCGGGAACACAGATACGCAGTATTTT
>TRBJ2-1|.|.|TRBV10-2
CASSGTVSYNEQFF
TGCGCCAGCAGTGGGACAGTTTCCTACAATGAGCAGTTCTTC
>TRBJ2-3|.|.|TRBV28
CASSFPPLTDTQYF
TGTGCCAGCAGTTTCCCCCCCCTTACAGATACGCAGTATTTT
>TRBJ2-1|TRBD1|.|TRBV29-1
CSVFQGVDDEQFF
TGCAGCGTTTTCCAGGGGGTTGACGATGAGCAGTTCTTC
>TRBJ1-1|TRBD1|.|TRBV4-1
CASSQEGTGSWRTEAFF
TGCGCCAGCAGCCAAGAAGGGACAGGGTCCTGGCGAACTGAAGCTTTCTTT
>TRBJ1-4|.|.|TRBV30
CAWSTSTVYNEKLFF
TGTGCCTGGTCCACATCGACAGTGTATAATGAAAAACTGTTTTTT
>TRBJ1-2|TRBD1|.|TRBV5-4
CASSFFDRGHGYTF
TGTGCCAGCAGCTTCTTCGACAGGGGGCATGGCTACACCTTC
>TRBJ1-1|TRBD1|.|TRBV9
CASSVVSGTGGRNTEAFF
TGTGCCAGCAGCGTCGTTTCCGGGACAGGGGGCCGCAACACTGAAGCTTTCTTT
>TRBJ2-3|.|.|TRBV28
CASSLAEFSTDTQYF
TGTGCCAGCAGTTTGGCAGAATTTAGCACAGATACGCAGTATTTT
>TRBJ1-5|TRBD1|.|TRBV19
CASSEDRGGNQPQHF
TGTGCCAGTAGTGAAGACAGGGGAGGCAATCAGCCCCAGCATTTT
>TRBJ1-4|.|once|TRBV28
CASIRAGAEKLFF
TGTGCCAGCATCCGGGCAGGGGCTGAAAAACTGTTTTTT